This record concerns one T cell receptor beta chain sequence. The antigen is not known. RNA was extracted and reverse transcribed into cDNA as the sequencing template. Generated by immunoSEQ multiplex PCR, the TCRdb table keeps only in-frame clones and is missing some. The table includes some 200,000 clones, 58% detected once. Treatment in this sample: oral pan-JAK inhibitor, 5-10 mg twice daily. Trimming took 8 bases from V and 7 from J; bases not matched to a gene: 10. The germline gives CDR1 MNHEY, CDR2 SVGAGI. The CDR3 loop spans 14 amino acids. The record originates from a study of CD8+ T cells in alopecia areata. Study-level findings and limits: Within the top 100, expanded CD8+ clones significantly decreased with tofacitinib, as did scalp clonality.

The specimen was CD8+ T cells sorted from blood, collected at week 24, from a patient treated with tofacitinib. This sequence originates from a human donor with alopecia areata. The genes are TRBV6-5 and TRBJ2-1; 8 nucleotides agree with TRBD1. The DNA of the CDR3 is TGTGCCAGCGACCCCCAGGGGGCGGGGAATGAGCAGTTCTTC. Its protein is CASDPQGAGNEQFF.